The entry below describes one T cell receptor (beta chain). Its specificity is not known. The data originate from a study of T-cell memory formation after mild COVID-19. Overall study: Largely, TCR clusters stayed within a single donor. Study-wide results and caveats: Mainly CM and EM harbored the contracting CD4+ clones; mainly EMRA harbored the CD8+ ones. Pre-infection memory carried some responding clones, suggesting that cross-reactive memory joined.

TCR alpha and TCR beta cDNA libraries carrying sample barcodes and UMIs were produced by 5'RACE using constant-segment primers. TCRdb re-called the 5' RACE reads with MiXCR, one entry per CDR3 protein. The sample contains about 180,000 distinct CDR3 sequences, approximately 17% of which appear only once. The CDR3 sequence is 15 residues long. The V and J ends lost 2 bases and 3 bases respectively, with 14 bases between them. The material sequenced was PBMCs or a T cell subset sorted from them (not recorded which). This sequence originates from a man in his late teens or twenties who had mild COVID-19 (a few samples of this study predate the infection). Cell type and time point are not known. The V call is TRBV12-3 or TRBV12-4, the J call TRBJ2-7; D not resolved. The CDR3 nucleotides read TGTGCCAGCAGTTTAAGGCCGACCAGCGACTACGAGCAGTACTTC. Translated: CASSLRPTSDYEQYF.